This T cell receptor (beta chain) originates from a study of cytomegalovirus exposure and HLA in healthy donors. Notes on the study in general: It is likely that the observed cluster of highly shared sequence variants was a sequencing artifact. Researchers counted roughly 160 TCR beta chains as cytomegalovirus-associated. CMV serostatus alone was available as immune exposure information.

Germline-derived CDR1 and CDR2 are SGHRS and YFSETQ. V shed 1 base and J 7 bases; nucleotides not matched to a gene: 9. CDR3 length: 16 residues. PCR used 60 Vbeta primers and 13 Jbeta primers. The protocol was immunoSEQ multiplex PCR, while the TCRdb copy is restricted to in-frame clones and leaves out a portion. The data contain about 130,000 clones, 70% to 80% of them singletons. In this sample, this clone turned up a few times. Its cognate antigen is unknown. The receptor was derived from an older woman in good health and CMV-seropositive. The sequenced material came from PBMCs. J is TRBJ2-1 and V is TRBV5-1; 9 positions match TRBD1. The CDR3 nucleotides read TGCGCCAGCAGCTTGTTAAGTACAGGGGGCTCGAATGAGCAGTTCTTC. Its protein product is CASSLLSTGGSNEQFF.